Presented here are 8 T cell receptor beta chains from one specimen sequenced in a study of T cells in Graves' hyperthyroidism and ophthalmopathy. What was amplified from RNA transcripts were TCR beta CDR3 regions. An initial round of RT-PCR targeting the TCR CDR3 relied on the HTBI primer set. TCRdb called the multiplex PCR reads again in MiXCR, with one record for every CDR3 protein. The repertoire has roughly 510,000 distinct CDR3 sequences, less than 25% of them found once; the top ten carry around 27%. Sequencing used blood. The receptors come from a man aged 18-30 years with Graves' hyperthyroidism.

This clonotype was counted at least ten times. The genes are TRBV6-5 and TRBJ1-2; 7 nucleotides align to TRBD1. CDR3 length equals 14 residues. Germline-derived CDR1 and CDR2 are MNHEY and SVGAGI. J lost 8 bases, V lost 0 bases, and 6 bases had no gene match. Written as DNA, the CDR3 is TGTGCCAGCAGTTACTCTGAAAGGGGGCACGGCTACACCTTC. Protein sequence: CASSYSERGHGYTF.

This clonotype was counted many times. The chain has TRBV6-1 and TRBJ1-5, with 7 bases that match TRBD1. Unmatched junction bases numbered 8, after V lost 6 bases and J lost 6 bases. CDR3 length: 14 amino acids. Germline V gives CDR1 MNHNS, CDR2 SASEGT. CDR3 nucleotide sequence: TGTGCCAGCAGCCACGACAGGGAAGGTCAGCCCCAGCATTTT. Translation gives CASSHDREGQPQHF.

The V and J genes are TRBV25-1 and TRBJ2-2; D tentatively fits TRBD1 or TRBD2 (5 bases each). The germline V and J ends were trimmed by 6 bases and 5 bases, with 28 bases remaining between them. The CDR3 is 19 residues long. The germline CDR1 and CDR2 sequences are MGHDK and SYGVNS. The CDR3 nucleotides read TGTGCCAGCAGAGGCCCGGGAAACCTTTGGGGCGAATGGACCGGGGAGCTGTTTTTT. It specifies CASRGPGNLWGEWTGELFF.

This clonotype was counted many times. The CDR3 spells CASSFEGYGYTF. CDR3 nucleotides: TGTGCCAGCAGCTTCGAGGGTTATGGCTACACCTTC. The chain recombines TRBV11-3 with TRBJ1-2; D remains ambiguous. Germline CDR1 SGHNT, CDR2 YENEEA. Trimming removed 3 bases at V and 5 bases at J, with 7 bases between. CDR3 length: 12 residues.

This clonotype came up many times. The chain joins TRBV12-3 or TRBV12-4 to TRBJ2-5, with 9 bases fitting TRBD1. J gave up 3 bases and V 5 bases, and 10 bases lay outside the gene matches. The CDR3 spans 16 residues. The CDR3 coding sequence is TGTGCCAGCAGTCCAAACAGGGGGCTTTGGAAAGAGACCCAGTACTTC. Translated: CASSPNRGLWKETQYF.

The V call is TRBV20-1, the J call TRBJ2-7, with 7 nucleotides matching TRBD2. The CDR3 totals 14 residues. Germline V gene sequence: CDR1 DFQATT, CDR2 SNEGSKA (reference sequence). V was clipped by 6 bases and J by 2 bases; unmatched bases: 10. CDR3 nucleotides: TGCAGTGCCACCCGGGACTACCCTCCCTACGAGCAGTACTTC. It is translated as CSATRDYPPYEQYF.

This clonotype was counted many times. The chain employs TRBV2 and TRBJ1-5, with D unclear. The V end lost 2 bases, the J end lost 6 bases, and 11 bases lay between the germline ends. The germline gives CDR1 SNHLY, CDR2 FYNNEI. This CDR3 comprises 14 residues. CDR3 bases: TGTGCCAGCAGTGAATATGTGAAAGCTCAGCCCCAGCATTTT. Protein product: CASSEYVKAQPQHF.

This clonotype was detected many times. Here the CDR3 DNA reads TGTGCCAGCACCTATCGGGGTAACCAAGAGACCCAGTACTTC. Protein product: CASTYRGNQETQYF. V is TRBV7-2 and J is TRBJ2-5; weak D call: TRBD2 (5 bases). Trimming cost V 7 bases and J 0 bases, with 12 bases left between them. The CDR3 contains 14 residues. Germline values: CDR1 SGHTA, CDR2 FQGNSA.